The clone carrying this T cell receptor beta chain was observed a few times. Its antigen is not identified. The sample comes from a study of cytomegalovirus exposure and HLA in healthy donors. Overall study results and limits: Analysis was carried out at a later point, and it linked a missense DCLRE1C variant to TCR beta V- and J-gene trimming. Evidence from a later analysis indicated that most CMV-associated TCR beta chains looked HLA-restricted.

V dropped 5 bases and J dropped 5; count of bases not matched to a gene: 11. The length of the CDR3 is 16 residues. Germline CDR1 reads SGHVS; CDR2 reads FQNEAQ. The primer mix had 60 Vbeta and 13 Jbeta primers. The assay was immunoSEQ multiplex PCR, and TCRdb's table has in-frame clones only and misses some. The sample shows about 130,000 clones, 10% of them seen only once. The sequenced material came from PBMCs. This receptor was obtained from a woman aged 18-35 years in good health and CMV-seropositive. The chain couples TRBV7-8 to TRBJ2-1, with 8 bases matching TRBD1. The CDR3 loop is CASSTGGGVRNNEQFF. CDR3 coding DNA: TGTGCCAGCAGCACAGGGGGAGGAGTCAGAAACAATGAGCAGTTCTTC. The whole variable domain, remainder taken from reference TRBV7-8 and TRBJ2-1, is GAGVSQSPRYKVAKRGQDVALRCDPISGHVSLFWYQQALGQGPEFLTYFQNEAQLDKSGLPSDRFFAERPEGSVSTLKIQRTQQEDSAVYLCASSTGGGVRNNEQFFGPGTRLTVL.